The present T cell receptor (beta chain) was sequenced within a study of control samples from healthy donors and cancer patients. Libraries were prepared by immunoSEQ multiplex PCR; TCRdb keeps only in-frame clonotypes and omits some of them. This table holds under 450,000 clones, around 90% found once. The germline V and J ends were trimmed by 3 bases and 8 bases, with 8 bases remaining between them. The CDR3 totals 13 residues. Germline V gene sequence: CDR1 KGHSH, CDR2 LQKENI. V gene TRBV18 combines with J gene TRBJ1-6; D remains ambiguous. The TCR was taken from a man aged 35-49 years with head and neck cancer. The sequenced sample consisted of PBMCs. This CDR3 is CASSPGFDSPLHF. CDR3 sequence (DNA): TGTGCCAGCTCACCGGGATTTGATTCACCCCTCCACTTT.